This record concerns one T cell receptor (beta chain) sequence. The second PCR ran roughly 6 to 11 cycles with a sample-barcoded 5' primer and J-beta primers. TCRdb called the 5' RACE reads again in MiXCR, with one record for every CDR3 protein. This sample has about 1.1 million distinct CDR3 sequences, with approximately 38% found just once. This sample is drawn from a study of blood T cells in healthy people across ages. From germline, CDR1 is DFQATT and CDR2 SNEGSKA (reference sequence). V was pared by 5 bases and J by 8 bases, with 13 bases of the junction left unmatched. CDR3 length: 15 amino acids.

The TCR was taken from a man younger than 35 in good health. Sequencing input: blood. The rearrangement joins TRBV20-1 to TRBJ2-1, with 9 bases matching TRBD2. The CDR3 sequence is CSASSRRGGLYEQFF. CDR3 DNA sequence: TGCAGTGCTTCCTCCCGGCGGGGGGGCCTGTATGAGCAGTTCTTC.